Here is one T cell receptor beta chain with its context. Its specificity is not known. This specimen comes from a study of beta chain features in type 1 diabetes. Study in general: All samples combined gave about 100 million sorted cells for examination. General study findings and limits: In comparison with healthy donors, patients had naive, central memory and Treg TCRB repertoires that appeared more similar.

The authors reverse transcribed all of the isolated RNA, so sequencing captured expressed TCRB transcripts. The repertoire was sequenced with immunoSEQ multiplex PCR; TCRdb's copy has only in-frame clones and lacks some. The table has fewer than 650,000 clones, 15% to 17% seen once; the top ten hold 0.09% to 0.095%. Heparinised blood was drawn once per donor, averaging roughly 120 mL. CD4+ naive, central memory, regulatory and stem cell-like memory subsets were isolated by sorting on CD45RO/CCR7/CD25/CD127/CD95/CD27. Trimming at V came to 2 bases and at J to 6 bases, leaving 3 bases not matched to a gene. The length of the CDR3 is 13 residues. Germline values: CDR1 SGHDT, CDR2 YYEEEE.

This sequence joins TRBV5-6 and TRBJ2-7; 9 nucleotides match TRBD2. The sequence was obtained from a man aged 18 to 30 in good health. The material sequenced was naive CD4+ T cells from blood. CDR3 in DNA: TGTGCCAGCAGCTTAGAGACTAGCGGCGAGCAGTACTTC. Its protein product is CASSLETSGEQYF.